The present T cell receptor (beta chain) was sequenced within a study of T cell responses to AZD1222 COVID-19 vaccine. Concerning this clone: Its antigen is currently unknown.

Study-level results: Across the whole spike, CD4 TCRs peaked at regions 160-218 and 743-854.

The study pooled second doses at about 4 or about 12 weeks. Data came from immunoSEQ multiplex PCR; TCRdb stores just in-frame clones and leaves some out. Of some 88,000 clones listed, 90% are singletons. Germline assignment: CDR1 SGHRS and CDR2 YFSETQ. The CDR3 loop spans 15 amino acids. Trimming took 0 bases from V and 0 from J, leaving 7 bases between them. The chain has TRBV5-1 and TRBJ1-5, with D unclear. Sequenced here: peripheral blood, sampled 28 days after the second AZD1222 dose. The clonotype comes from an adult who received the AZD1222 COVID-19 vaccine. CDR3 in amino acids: CASSLEGNSNQPQHF. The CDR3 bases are TGCGCCAGCAGCTTGGAAGGGAATAGCAATCAGCCCCAGCATTTT.